This TCR beta chain came from a study of OX40 agonist ivuxolimab in advanced cancers. In the study overall: Patients were given ivuxolimab, an antibody that agonizes OX40 (CD134).

Generated by immunoSEQ multiplex PCR, the TCRdb table keeps only in-frame clones and is missing some. This table holds about 50,000 clones, roughly 86% found once. Turning to this clone: Its antigen is undetermined.

Study-level findings and limits: At 0.1 to 3.0 mg/kg, CD4+ and CD8+ blood T cells expanded clonally by week 6.

This material consisted of CD4+ or CD8+ T cells sorted from blood, taken in a trial of the OX40 agonist ivuxolimab. This receptor was obtained from an adult with an advanced solid tumor such as melanoma, head and neck, liver or kidney cancer.

The CDR3 DNA is TGTGCCAGCAGGTCGGGGAACACTGAAGCTTTCTTT. Translation gives CASRSGNTEAFF. V gene TRBV2 combines with J gene TRBJ1-1; D not certain. The germline gives CDR1 SNHLY, CDR2 FYNNEI. Trimming shortened V by 6 bases and J by 1 base, and 6 bases separated the two germline ends. The CDR3 totals 12 residues.